The TCR beta chain under discussion was sequenced for a study of graft-versus-host responses after intestinal transplantation. On this clone: Its specificity is unknown.

Profiling relied on immunoSEQ multiplex PCR, and the TCRdb table lists in-frame clones only, not all of them. The sample has just over 70,000 clones; 75% to 90% are singletons. J gave up 4 bases and V 3 bases, and 7 bases lay outside the gene matches. Germline V gene data show CDR1 as MDHEN and CDR2 as SYDVKM. The length of the CDR3 is 15 residues. The TCR sequence derives from a human donor who was the organ donor for an intestinal transplant. Source: unstimulated CD4+ T cells sorted from spleen or lymph node cells, taken before transplant. The chain carries TRBV28 and TRBJ2-7, with TRBD1 matching over 9 bases. In DNA, the CDR3 is TGTGCCAGCAGTTTGGCGGGACAGGGAACTTACGAGCAGTACGTC. This codes for CASSLAGQGTYEQYV.